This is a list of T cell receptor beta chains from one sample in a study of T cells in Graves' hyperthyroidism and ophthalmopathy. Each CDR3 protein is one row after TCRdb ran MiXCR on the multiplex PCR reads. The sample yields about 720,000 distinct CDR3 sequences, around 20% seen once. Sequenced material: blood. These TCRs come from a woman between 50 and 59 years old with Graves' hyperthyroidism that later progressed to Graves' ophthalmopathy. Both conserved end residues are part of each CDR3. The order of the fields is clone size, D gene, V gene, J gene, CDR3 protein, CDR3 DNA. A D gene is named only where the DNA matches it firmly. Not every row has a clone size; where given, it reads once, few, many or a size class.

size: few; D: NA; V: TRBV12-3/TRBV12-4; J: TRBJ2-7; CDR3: CASSPTGRGSGEQYF; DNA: TGTGCCAGCAGCCCGACAGGGAGGGGGTCGGGCGAGCAGTACTTC
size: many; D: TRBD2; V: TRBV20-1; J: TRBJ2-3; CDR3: CSARGTSADTQYF; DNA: TGCAGTGCTAGAGGGACTAGCGCAGATACGCAGTATTTT
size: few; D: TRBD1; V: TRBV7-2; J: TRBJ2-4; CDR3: CASSGDRGVPKLYF; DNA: TGTGCCAGCAGCGGGGACAGGGGGGTCCCGAAGTTGTACTTC
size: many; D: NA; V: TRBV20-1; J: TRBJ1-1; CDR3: CSARKANTEAFF; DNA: TGCAGTGCTAGGAAGGCGAACACTGAAGCTTTCTTT
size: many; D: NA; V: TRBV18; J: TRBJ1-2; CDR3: CASSPRTENYGYTF; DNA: TGTGCCAGCTCACCCCGGACGGAAAACTATGGCTACACCTTC
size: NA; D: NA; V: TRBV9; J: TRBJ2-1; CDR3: CASSKNSNEQFF; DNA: TGTGCCAGCAGCAAGAACTCAAATGAGCAGTTCTTC
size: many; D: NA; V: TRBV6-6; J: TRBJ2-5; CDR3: CASSYSSEYQETQYF; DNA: TGTGCCAGCAGTTACTCGTCTGAATACCAAGAGACCCAGTACTTC
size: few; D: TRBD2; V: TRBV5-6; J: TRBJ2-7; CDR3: CASSTLLAGGTYEQYF; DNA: TGTGCCAGCAGCACGCTACTAGCGGGGGGAACCTACGAGCAGTACTTC
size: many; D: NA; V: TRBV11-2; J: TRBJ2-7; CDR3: CASSGGDKTYEQYF; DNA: TGTGCCAGCAGCGGGGGGGACAAAACCTACGAGCAGTACTTC
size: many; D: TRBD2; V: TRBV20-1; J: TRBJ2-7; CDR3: CSARPFQRGTYEQYF; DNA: TGCAGTGCTAGACCTTTCCAGCGGGGAACCTACGAGCAGTACTTC
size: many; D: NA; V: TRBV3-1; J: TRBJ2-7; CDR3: CASSRGGEKKQYF; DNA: TGTGCCAGCAGCCGGGGGGGCGAGAAGAAGCAGTACTTC
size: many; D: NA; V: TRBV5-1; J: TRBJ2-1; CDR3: CASSLREAYNEQFF; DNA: TGCGCCAGCAGCTTAAGGGAAGCCTACAATGAGCAGTTCTTC
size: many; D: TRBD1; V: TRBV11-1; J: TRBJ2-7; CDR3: CASSTRDSLYEQYF; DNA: TGTGCCAGCAGCACCCGGGACAGTTTATACGAGCAGTACTTC
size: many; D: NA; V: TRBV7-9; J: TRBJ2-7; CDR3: CASSTSLYEQYF; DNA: TGTGCCAGCAGCACTAGTCTCTACGAGCAGTACTTC
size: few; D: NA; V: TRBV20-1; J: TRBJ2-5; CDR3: CSASRGVIQETQYF; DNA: TGCAGTGCTAGCCGGGGAGTCATCCAAGAGACCCAGTACTTC
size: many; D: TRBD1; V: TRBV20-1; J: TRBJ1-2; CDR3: CSARGTGGRTVYGYTF; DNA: TGCAGTGCTAGAGGGACAGGGGGTCGTACGGTCTATGGCTACACCTTC
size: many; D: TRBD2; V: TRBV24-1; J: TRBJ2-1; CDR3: CATSDSTSGDPYNEQFF; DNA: TGTGCCACCAGTGATTCTACTAGCGGGGACCCCTACAATGAGCAGTTCTTC
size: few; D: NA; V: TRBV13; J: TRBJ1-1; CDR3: CASSLGGYDRNTEAFF; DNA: TGTGCCAGCAGCTTAGGGGGATATGACAGGAACACTGAAGCTTTCTTT
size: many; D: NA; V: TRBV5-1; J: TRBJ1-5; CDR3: CASSLDGNQPQHF; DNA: TGTGCCAGCAGCTTAGATGGCAATCAGCCCCAGCATTTT
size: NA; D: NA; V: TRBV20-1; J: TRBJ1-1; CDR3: CSAAGLNTEAFF; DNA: TGCAGTGCCGCGGGATTGAACACTGAAGCTTTCTTT
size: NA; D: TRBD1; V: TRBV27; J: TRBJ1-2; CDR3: CASSRTGTYGYTF; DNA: TGTGCCAGCAGCCGGACAGGGACTTATGGCTACACCTTC